The T cell receptor (beta chain) described here comes from a study of blood T cell repertoires in COVID-19. CDR1 and CDR2 from the germline V gene are MDHEN and SYDVKM. The V gene lost 1 base and the J gene lost 6 bases, with 7 bases spanning the gap. The CDR3 covers 12 residues. Clones were sequenced by immunoSEQ multiplex PCR, and TCRdb holds only the in-frame ones, with some missing. The sample comprises about 130,000 clones, 75% to 90% of which are singletons, and less than 3.5% rests with the top ten. The clonotype was recovered from a woman of 80 years or more with COVID-19, enrolled during active disease. The rearrangement joins TRBV28 to TRBJ2-7, with a tentative D call TRBD1 (6 bases). Sequenced: peripheral blood. The CDR3 loop is CASSLSGAEQYF. CDR3 coding DNA: TGTGCCAGCAGTTTATCAGGGGCCGAGCAGTACTTC.